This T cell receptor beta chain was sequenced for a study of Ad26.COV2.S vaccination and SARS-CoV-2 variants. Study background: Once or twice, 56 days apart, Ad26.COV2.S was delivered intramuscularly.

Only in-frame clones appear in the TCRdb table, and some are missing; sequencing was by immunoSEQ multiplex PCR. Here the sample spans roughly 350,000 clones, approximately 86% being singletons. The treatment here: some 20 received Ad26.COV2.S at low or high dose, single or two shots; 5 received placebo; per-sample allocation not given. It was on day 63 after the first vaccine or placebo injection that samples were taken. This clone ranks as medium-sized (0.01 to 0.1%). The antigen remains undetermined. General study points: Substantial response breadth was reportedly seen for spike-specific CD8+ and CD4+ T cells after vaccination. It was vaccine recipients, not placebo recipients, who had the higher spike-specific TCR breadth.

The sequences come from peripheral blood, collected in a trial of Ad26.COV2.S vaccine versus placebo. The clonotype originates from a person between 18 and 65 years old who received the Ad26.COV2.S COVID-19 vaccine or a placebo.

DNA for the CDR3: TGTGCCAGCTCACCGGGACATTTTAGTCTAGAGACCCAGTACTTC. It codes for CASSPGHFSLETQYF. This rearrangement joins TRBV18 to TRBJ2-5; perhaps TRBD1 as D (6 bases). V lost 3 bases and J 4 bases, leaving 15 bases between the germline ends. Germline V gene sequence: CDR1 KGHSH, CDR2 LQKENI. CDR3 length equals 15 residues. Based on the CDR3 plus reference TRBV18 and TRBJ2-5, the full variable domain is NAGVMQNPRHLVRRRGQEARLRCSPMKGHSHVYWYRQLPEEGLKFMVYLQKENIIDESGMPKERFSAEFPKEGPSILRIQQVVRGDSAAYFCASSPGHFSLETQYFGPGTRLLVL.